This T cell receptor beta chain was retrieved from a study of blood T cell repertoires in COVID-19. Overall study context: From T cells, B-cell-depleted T cells, or PBMCs came the material, which was cDNA or gDNA.

Losses at the gene ends were 6 bases for V and 7 bases for J; bases not matched to a gene: 6. The germline V gene has CDR1 SQVTM and CDR2 ANQGSEA. The CDR3 runs 12 residues. Original data processing: Estimation of nucleated cell counts was performed using reference gene primer amplification. This table comes from immunoSEQ multiplex PCR, and its TCRdb copy is limited to in-frame clones, with some not included. Clone size and the V and J calls come from that table; the DNA yielded D and trimming. The data hold fewer than 130,000 clones, with roughly 79% observed a single time. This TCR derives from a woman older than 75 with active or convalescent COVID-19. Sequenced sample: peripheral blood. J is TRBJ2-1 and V is TRBV29-1; 7 bases are a match to TRBD2. As DNA, the CDR3 is TGCAGCGTAAGGGACGGGGGGAATGAGCAGTTCTTC. It encodes CSVRDGGNEQFF.